This entry features one TCR beta chain sequence. Germline CDR1 and CDR2: SGDLS and YYNGEE. Trimming shortened V by 1 base and J by 4 bases, and 9 bases separated the two germline ends. This CDR3 is 14 amino acids long. This entry belongs to a study of cytomegalovirus exposure and HLA in healthy donors. Researchers ran the PCR with 60 Vbeta and 13 Jbeta primers. This table comes from immunoSEQ multiplex PCR, and its TCRdb copy is limited to in-frame clones, with some not included. The table records 90,000 to 120,000 clones, around 80% of them present only once. Sequenced input: PBMCs. This sequence was found in a female donor in good health and CMV-seropositive. This sequence joins TRBV9 and TRBJ2-1; D ambiguous. The CDR3 sequence: CASSVNLVYNEQFF. Written as DNA, the CDR3 is TGTGCCAGCAGCGTAAATCTAGTTTACAATGAGCAGTTCTTC.